The T cell receptor (beta chain) under discussion was sequenced for a study of cytomegalovirus exposure and HLA in healthy donors. In germline, CDR1 is LNHDA, CDR2 SQIVND (reference sequence). Trimming cost V 4 bases and J 0 bases; bases outside gene matches: 3. The CDR3 extends over 15 amino acids. The PCR used 60 Vbeta and 13 Jbeta primers. Here immunoSEQ multiplex PCR was the method, and the copy in TCRdb shows in-frame clones only, minus some. The table includes 85,000 to 100,000 clones, roughly 82% detected once. At sampling all donors were nominally healthy, likely with unrecorded immune exposures.

This receptor was identified in a human donor in good health. The rearrangement links TRBV19 to TRBJ2-5, with 9 bases fitting TRBD2. The sample comprised PBMCs. CDR3 region: CASSNSGRNQETQYF. CDR3 nucleotide sequence: TGTGCCAGTAGTAACAGCGGGAGGAACCAAGAGACCCAGTACTTC.